A selection of T cell receptor beta chains follows, all from one sample in a study of CD8 T cells in Susac syndrome. MiXCR, applied by TCRdb to the immunoSEQ multiplex PCR reads, yields one record per CDR3 protein. Of a few hundred thousand distinct CDR3 sequences listed, roughly nine tenths were seen once; the top ten hold less than 0.15%. Source material: CD8+ T cells from PBMCs. Every receptor here comes from a human donor with multiple sclerosis. Each CDR3 is given with its conserved first and last residue. The D gene is left open where the match is weak. Where a row states a size, it is once, few, many or the class of an expanded clone; other rows omit it.

d_call: TRBD1
j_call: TRBJ2-7
clone_size: .
v_call: TRBV20-1
cdr3_aa: CSAREAGGYEQYF
cdr3_nt: TGCAGTGCTAGAGAGGCAGGGGGCTACGAGCAGTACTTC

d_call: .
j_call: TRBJ1-6
clone_size: .
v_call: TRBV19
cdr3_aa: CASSSPGTELNSPLHF
cdr3_nt: TGTGCCAGTAGTAGTCCCGGGACGGAACTAAATTCACCCCTCCACTTT

d_call: TRBD2
j_call: TRBJ2-1
clone_size: .
v_call: TRBV6-1
cdr3_aa: CASSPLPLAGRNNEQFF
cdr3_nt: TGTGCCAGCAGTCCCCTCCCCCTAGCGGGCCGTAACAATGAGCAGTTCTTC

d_call: .
j_call: TRBJ2-3
clone_size: .
v_call: TRBV13
cdr3_aa: CASSLAAGSTDTQYF
cdr3_nt: TGTGCCAGCAGCTTAGCCGCAGGGAGCACAGATACGCAGTATTTT

d_call: .
j_call: TRBJ1-6
clone_size: .
v_call: TRBV2
cdr3_aa: CASSATGAGSPLHF
cdr3_nt: TGTGCCAGCAGTGCTACGGGGGCCGGTTCACCCCTCCACTTT

d_call: .
j_call: TRBJ1-1
clone_size: .
v_call: TRBV14
cdr3_aa: CASSQVEAMNTEAFF
cdr3_nt: TGTGCCAGCAGCCAAGTGGAAGCCATGAACACTGAAGCTTTCTTT

d_call: TRBD2
j_call: TRBJ2-1
clone_size: .
v_call: TRBV14
cdr3_aa: CASSLRISGRSGNEQFF
cdr3_nt: TGTGCCAGCAGCCTTAGAATTAGCGGGAGATCGGGCAATGAGCAGTTCTTC

d_call: .
j_call: TRBJ2-1
clone_size: .
v_call: TRBV30
cdr3_aa: CAFEHYVYNEQFF
cdr3_nt: TGTGCCTTTGAGCACTACGTTTACAATGAGCAGTTCTTC

d_call: TRBD1
j_call: TRBJ1-5
clone_size: once
v_call: TRBV19
cdr3_aa: CASSRAGGYSNQPQHF
cdr3_nt: TGTGCCAGTAGTCGGGCAGGGGGGTATAGCAATCAGCCCCAGCATTTT

d_call: .
j_call: TRBJ2-3
clone_size: .
v_call: TRBV7-2
cdr3_aa: CASTASAGSSTDTQYF
cdr3_nt: TGTGCCAGCACCGCTTCGGCGGGGTCTAGCACAGATACGCAGTATTTT

d_call: TRBD1
j_call: TRBJ2-3
clone_size: .
v_call: TRBV9
cdr3_aa: CASSVGQGVSDTQYF
cdr3_nt: TGTGCCAGCAGCGTTGGACAGGGGGTATCAGATACGCAGTATTTT

d_call: .
j_call: TRBJ1-2
clone_size: .
v_call: TRBV4-1
cdr3_aa: CASSQDPGDRSVYGYTF
cdr3_nt: TGCGCCAGCAGCCAAGATCCGGGCGACAGGTCTGTCTATGGCTACACCTTC

d_call: TRBD1
j_call: TRBJ2-7
clone_size: .
v_call: TRBV27
cdr3_aa: CASSLSTGQGYYEQYF
cdr3_nt: TGTGCCAGCAGTTTATCCACGGGACAGGGATACTACGAGCAGTACTTC

d_call: .
j_call: TRBJ2-2
clone_size: .
v_call: TRBV7-3
cdr3_aa: CASSLNGGELFF
cdr3_nt: TGTGCCAGCAGCTTAAACGGCGGGGAGCTGTTTTTT

d_call: .
j_call: TRBJ2-7
clone_size: .
v_call: TRBV2
cdr3_aa: CASNRALSYEQYF
cdr3_nt: TGTGCCAGCAACCGGGCGTTGAGCTACGAGCAGTACTTC

d_call: .
j_call: TRBJ1-1
clone_size: .
v_call: TRBV5-6
cdr3_aa: CASSLNRRTEAFF
cdr3_nt: TGTGCCAGCAGCTTGAACCGGAGGACTGAAGCTTTCTTT

d_call: .
j_call: TRBJ1-1
clone_size: .
v_call: TRBV28
cdr3_aa: CASRSRISDTEAFF
cdr3_nt: TGTGCCAGCAGATCAAGAATTTCGGACACTGAAGCTTTCTTT

d_call: .
j_call: TRBJ2-1
clone_size: .
v_call: TRBV6-2/TRBV6-3
cdr3_aa: CASSYPPRDYSYNEQFF
cdr3_nt: TGTGCCAGCAGTTACCCCCCCAGGGATTACTCCTACAATGAGCAGTTCTTC

d_call: TRBD2
j_call: TRBJ2-7
clone_size: .
v_call: TRBV9
cdr3_aa: CASSLGLAGMQQYF
cdr3_nt: TGTGCCAGCAGCCTTGGACTAGCGGGAATGCAGCAGTACTTC

d_call: .
j_call: TRBJ2-3
clone_size: .
v_call: TRBV5-6
cdr3_aa: CASSADSYTQYF
cdr3_nt: TGTGCCAGCAGCGCGGACAGTTATACGCAGTATTTT

d_call: .
j_call: TRBJ2-7
clone_size: .
v_call: TRBV28
cdr3_aa: CASRGAPGRLPHEQYF
cdr3_nt: TGTGCCAGCAGGGGGGCCCCGGGACGTCTGCCCCACGAGCAGTACTTC

d_call: .
j_call: TRBJ1-2
clone_size: .
v_call: TRBV7-2
cdr3_aa: CASSFGNHYGYTF
cdr3_nt: TGTGCCAGCAGCTTTGGGAATCACTATGGCTACACCTTC

d_call: .
j_call: TRBJ2-5
clone_size: once
v_call: TRBV20-1
cdr3_aa: CSARDQGPTQYF
cdr3_nt: TGCAGTGCTAGAGATCAGGGGCCGACCCAGTACTTC

d_call: TRBD2
j_call: TRBJ2-2
clone_size: .
v_call: TRBV7-3
cdr3_aa: CASSLSASGGNTGELFF
cdr3_nt: TGTGCCAGCAGCTTATCTGCTAGCGGGGGGAACACCGGGGAGCTGTTTTTT

d_call: TRBD2
j_call: TRBJ2-1
clone_size: .
v_call: TRBV6-5
cdr3_aa: CASSYSWSGSSDEQFF
cdr3_nt: TGTGCCAGCAGTTACTCGTGGAGCGGGAGTTCGGATGAGCAGTTCTTC

d_call: TRBD1
j_call: TRBJ1-3
clone_size: .
v_call: TRBV12-3/TRBV12-4
cdr3_aa: CASSSRLGGSSGNTIYF
cdr3_nt: TGTGCCAGCAGTTCCCGTTTAGGGGGCTCTTCTGGAAACACCATATATTTT

d_call: .
j_call: TRBJ2-5
clone_size: .
v_call: TRBV5-1
cdr3_aa: CASSSEGVEETQYF
cdr3_nt: TGCGCCAGCAGCTCCGAGGGGGTGGAAGAGACCCAGTACTTC

d_call: TRBD2
j_call: TRBJ2-1
clone_size: .
v_call: TRBV9
cdr3_aa: CASSVGSGGEMSYNEQFF
cdr3_nt: TGTGCCAGCAGCGTAGGATCGGGGGGAGAGATGTCCTACAATGAGCAGTTCTTC

d_call: TRBD1
j_call: TRBJ1-4
clone_size: .
v_call: TRBV13
cdr3_aa: CASSSTGEDEKLFF
cdr3_nt: TGTGCCAGCAGCTCCACAGGGGAAGACGAAAAACTGTTTTTT

d_call: .
j_call: TRBJ2-1
clone_size: once
v_call: TRBV20-1
cdr3_aa: CSAIEYYNEQFF
cdr3_nt: TGCAGTGCTATCGAATACTACAATGAGCAGTTCTTC

d_call: .
j_call: TRBJ1-1
clone_size: .
v_call: TRBV30
cdr3_aa: CAWSLTGNTEAFF
cdr3_nt: TGTGCCTGGAGTCTAACAGGGAACACTGAAGCTTTCTTT

d_call: .
j_call: TRBJ2-7
clone_size: .
v_call: TRBV6-1
cdr3_aa: CATWTASYEQYF
cdr3_nt: TGTGCCACGTGGACAGCCTCCTACGAGCAGTACTTC

d_call: TRBD2
j_call: TRBJ2-5
clone_size: few
v_call: TRBV4-1
cdr3_aa: CASSQVGLAGGETQYF
cdr3_nt: TGCGCCAGCAGCCAAGTCGGCCTAGCGGGAGGGGAGACCCAGTACTTC

d_call: .
j_call: TRBJ2-1
clone_size: .
v_call: TRBV9
cdr3_aa: CASSVVKDSGNYNEQFF
cdr3_nt: TGTGCCAGCAGCGTAGTTAAGGACAGCGGTAACTACAATGAGCAGTTCTTC

d_call: .
j_call: TRBJ1-5
clone_size: .
v_call: TRBV27
cdr3_aa: CASSFWPQPENRVGNQPQHF
cdr3_nt: TGTGCCAGCAGTTTTTGGCCACAACCGGAAAACAGGGTGGGGAATCAGCCCCAGCATTTT

d_call: .
j_call: TRBJ2-7
clone_size: .
v_call: TRBV20-1
cdr3_aa: CSARDSSGLYEQYF
cdr3_nt: TGCAGTGCTAGAGATTCCAGTGGTCTCTACGAGCAGTACTTC

d_call: TRBD2
j_call: TRBJ2-5
clone_size: .
v_call: TRBV10-2
cdr3_aa: CATRLAGEETQYF
cdr3_nt: TGCGCCACCCGACTAGCGGGGGAAGAGACCCAGTACTTC

d_call: .
j_call: TRBJ2-1
clone_size: .
v_call: TRBV27
cdr3_aa: CASRILPSSYNEQFF
cdr3_nt: TGTGCCAGCAGGATACTCCCGAGCTCCTACAATGAGCAGTTCTTC

d_call: .
j_call: TRBJ2-7
clone_size: .
v_call: TRBV7-6
cdr3_aa: CASSLMFGQSYEQYF
cdr3_nt: TGTGCCAGCAGCTTAATGTTCGGACAGTCCTACGAGCAGTACTTC

d_call: TRBD2
j_call: TRBJ2-5
clone_size: .
v_call: TRBV20-1
cdr3_aa: CSAPLAGGQATQYF
cdr3_nt: TGCAGTGCCCCCTTAGCGGGGGGTCAGGCGACCCAGTACTTC

d_call: TRBD1
j_call: TRBJ1-1
clone_size: .
v_call: TRBV14
cdr3_aa: CASSQEGQGFYTEAFF
cdr3_nt: TGTGCCAGCAGCCAAGAAGGACAGGGGTTTTACACTGAAGCTTTCTTT

d_call: .
j_call: TRBJ2-7
clone_size: .
v_call: TRBV14
cdr3_aa: CASSQVPGTLNSYEQYF
cdr3_nt: TGTGCCAGCAGCCAAGTACCCGGGACCCTTAACTCCTACGAGCAGTACTTC

d_call: .
j_call: TRBJ2-7
clone_size: .
v_call: TRBV5-1
cdr3_aa: CASSFYRDPSSYEQYF
cdr3_nt: TGCGCCAGCAGCTTTTACCGGGACCCCAGCTCCTACGAGCAGTACTTC

d_call: .
j_call: TRBJ1-1
clone_size: .
v_call: TRBV7-3
cdr3_aa: CASSLTSSGPKSSAEAFF
cdr3_nt: TGTGCCAGCAGCTTAACGTCGTCTGGGCCCAAAAGCTCTGCTGAAGCTTTCTTT

d_call: .
j_call: TRBJ1-1
clone_size: .
v_call: TRBV3-1
cdr3_aa: CASSHATGRAEAFF
cdr3_nt: TGTGCCAGCAGCCACGCGACAGGTCGGGCTGAAGCTTTCTTT

d_call: .
j_call: TRBJ2-1
clone_size: .
v_call: TRBV7-8
cdr3_aa: CASSLGRQLNNEQFF
cdr3_nt: TGTGCCAGCAGCTTAGGTCGACAGCTGAACAATGAGCAGTTCTTC

d_call: .
j_call: TRBJ2-7
clone_size: once
v_call: TRBV29-1
cdr3_aa: CSYRARGPGEQYF
cdr3_nt: TGCAGCTACAGAGCTAGGGGTCCAGGCGAGCAGTACTTC

d_call: .
j_call: TRBJ1-2
clone_size: once
v_call: TRBV20-1
cdr3_aa: CSAPGQDYGYTF
cdr3_nt: TGCAGTGCACCTGGACAAGACTATGGCTACACCTTC

d_call: .
j_call: TRBJ1-1
clone_size: .
v_call: TRBV29-1
cdr3_aa: CSAEDENTEVFF
cdr3_nt: TGCAGCGCCGAGGATGAGAACACTGAAGTTTTCTTT

d_call: .
j_call: TRBJ2-5
clone_size: .
v_call: TRBV12-3/TRBV12-4
cdr3_aa: CASSPWGNQETQYF
cdr3_nt: TGTGCCAGCAGTCCGTGGGGCAACCAAGAGACCCAGTACTTC

d_call: .
j_call: TRBJ1-6
clone_size: .
v_call: TRBV14
cdr3_aa: CASSQVLGTGILHSPLHF
cdr3_nt: TGTGCCAGCAGCCAAGTGCTGGGGACCGGGATCTTACATTCACCCCTCCACTTT

d_call: .
j_call: TRBJ2-6
clone_size: .
v_call: TRBV5-4
cdr3_aa: CASSHHGVSSGANVLTF
cdr3_nt: TGTGCCAGCAGCCACCATGGAGTTTCCTCTGGGGCCAACGTCCTGACTTTC